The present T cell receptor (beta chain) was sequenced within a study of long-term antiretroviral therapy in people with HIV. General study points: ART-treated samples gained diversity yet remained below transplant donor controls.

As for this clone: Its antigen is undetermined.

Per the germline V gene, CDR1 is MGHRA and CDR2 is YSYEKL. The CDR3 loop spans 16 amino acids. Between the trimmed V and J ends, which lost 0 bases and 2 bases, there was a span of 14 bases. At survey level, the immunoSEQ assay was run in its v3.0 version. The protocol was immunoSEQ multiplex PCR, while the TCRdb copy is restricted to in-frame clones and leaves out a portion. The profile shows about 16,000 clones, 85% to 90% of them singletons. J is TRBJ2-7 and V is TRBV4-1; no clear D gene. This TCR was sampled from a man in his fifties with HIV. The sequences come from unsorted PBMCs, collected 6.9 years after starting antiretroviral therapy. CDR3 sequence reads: CASSQESLVSPYEQYF. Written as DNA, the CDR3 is TGCGCCAGCAGCCAAGAGAGTCTGGTCTCCCCCTACGAGCAGTACTTC.